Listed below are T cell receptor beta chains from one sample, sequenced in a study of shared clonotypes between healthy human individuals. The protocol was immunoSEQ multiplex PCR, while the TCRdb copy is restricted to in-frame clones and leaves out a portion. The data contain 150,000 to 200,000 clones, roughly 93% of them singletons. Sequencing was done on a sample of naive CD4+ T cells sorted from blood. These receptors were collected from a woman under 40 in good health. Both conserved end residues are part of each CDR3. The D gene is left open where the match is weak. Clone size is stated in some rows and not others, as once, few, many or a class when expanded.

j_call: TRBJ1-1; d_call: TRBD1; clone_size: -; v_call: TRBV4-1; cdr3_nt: TGCGCCAGCAGCCACCGGACAGGGGGGGACACTGAAGCTTTCTTT; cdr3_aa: CASSHRTGGDTEAFF
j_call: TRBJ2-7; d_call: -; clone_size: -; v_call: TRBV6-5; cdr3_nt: TGTGCCAGCAGTTACTCCGACAGGCATTCCTACGAGCAGTACTTC; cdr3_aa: CASSYSDRHSYEQYF
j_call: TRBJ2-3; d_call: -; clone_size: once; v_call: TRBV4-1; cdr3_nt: TGCGCCAGCAGCCAAGCAGCGGGCACAGATACGCAGTATTTT; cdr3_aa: CASSQAAGTDTQYF
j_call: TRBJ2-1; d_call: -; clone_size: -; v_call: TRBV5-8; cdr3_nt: TGTGCCAGCAGCTTCCCACCAGTGAAGAGCTCCTACAATGAGCAGTTCTTC; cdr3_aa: CASSFPPVKSSYNEQFF
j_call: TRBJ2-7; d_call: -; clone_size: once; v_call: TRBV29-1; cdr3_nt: TGCAGCGAGTTAGGGAGAGTCGAGCAGTACTTC; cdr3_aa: CSELGRVEQYF
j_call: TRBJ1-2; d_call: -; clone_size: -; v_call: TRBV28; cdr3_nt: TGTGCCAGCAGTTTGCCAGGCTATGGCTACACCTTC; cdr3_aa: CASSLPGYGYTF
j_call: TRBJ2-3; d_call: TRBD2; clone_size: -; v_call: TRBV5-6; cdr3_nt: TGTGCCAGCAGCTGGGGACTAGCGGGAGCGGAAGATACGCAGTATTTT; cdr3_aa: CASSWGLAGAEDTQYF
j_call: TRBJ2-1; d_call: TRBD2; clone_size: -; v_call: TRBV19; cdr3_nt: TGTGCCAGTAGTAGACTAGCGGCATCCTACAATGAGCAGTTCTTC; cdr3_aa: CASSRLAASYNEQFF
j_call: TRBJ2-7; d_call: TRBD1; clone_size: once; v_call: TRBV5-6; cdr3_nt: TGTGCCAGCAGCTTGGCCGGACAGGGTACCTACGAGCAGTACTTC; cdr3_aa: CASSLAGQGTYEQYF
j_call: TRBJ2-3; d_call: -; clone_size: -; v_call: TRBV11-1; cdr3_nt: TGTGCCAGCAGCTTACCCGGAAGCACAGATACGCAGTATTTT; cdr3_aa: CASSLPGSTDTQYF
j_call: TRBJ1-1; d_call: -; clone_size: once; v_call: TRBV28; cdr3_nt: TGTGCCAGCAGTCGCCCCACGGGTGTCGCTGAAGCTTTCTTT; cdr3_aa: CASSRPTGVAEAFF
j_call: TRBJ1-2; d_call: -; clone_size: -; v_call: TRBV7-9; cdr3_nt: TGTGCCAGCAGCTTTAATGGCTACACCTTC; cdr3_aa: CASSFNGYTF
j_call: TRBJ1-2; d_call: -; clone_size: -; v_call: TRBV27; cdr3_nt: TGTGCCAGCAGACCACCGGGACACCTCCGCGGGGTCTACACCTTC; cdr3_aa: CASRPPGHLRGVYTF
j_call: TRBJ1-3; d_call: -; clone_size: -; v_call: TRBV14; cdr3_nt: TGTGCCAGCAGCAGGGAGTATGGAAACACCATATATTTT; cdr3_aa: CASSREYGNTIYF
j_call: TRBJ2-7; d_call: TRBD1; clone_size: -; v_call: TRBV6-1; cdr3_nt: TGTGCCAGCAGTGAGAAATGGACAGGGTACTACGAGCAGTACTTC; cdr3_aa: CASSEKWTGYYEQYF
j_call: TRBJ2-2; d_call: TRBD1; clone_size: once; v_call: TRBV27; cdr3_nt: TGTGCCAGCAGTTTGTTCGGGACAGGTAACACCGGGGAGCTGTTTTTT; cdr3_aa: CASSLFGTGNTGELFF
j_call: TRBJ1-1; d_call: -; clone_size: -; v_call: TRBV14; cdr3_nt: TGTGCCAGCAGCCAAGTGATGGGCAGAAACACTGAAGCTTTCTTT; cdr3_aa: CASSQVMGRNTEAFF
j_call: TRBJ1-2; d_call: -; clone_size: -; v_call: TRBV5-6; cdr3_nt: TGTGCCAGCAGCCCACCAAAGCGTCTTCGTTGGGGCTACACCTTC; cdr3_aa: CASSPPKRLRWGYTF
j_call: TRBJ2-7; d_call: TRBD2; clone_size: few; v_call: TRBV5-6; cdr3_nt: TGTGCCAGCAGCCCAGGACTAGCGGGCCCCTACGAGCAGTACTTC; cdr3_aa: CASSPGLAGPYEQYF
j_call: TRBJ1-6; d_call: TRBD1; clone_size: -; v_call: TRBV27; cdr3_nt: TGTGCCAGCAGTTTACAGGGGGCTCCACCCCTCCACTTT; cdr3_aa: CASSLQGAPPLHF
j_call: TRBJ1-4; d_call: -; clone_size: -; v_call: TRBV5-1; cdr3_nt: TGCGCCAGCAGCCCGGACAGTCAAGATAATGAAAAACTGTTTTTT; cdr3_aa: CASSPDSQDNEKLFF
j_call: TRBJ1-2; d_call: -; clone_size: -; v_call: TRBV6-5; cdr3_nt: TGTGCCAGCAGTTACTCCAGGAAATCGAACTATGGCTACACCTTC; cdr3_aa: CASSYSRKSNYGYTF
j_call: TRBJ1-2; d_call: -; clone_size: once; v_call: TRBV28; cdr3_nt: TGTGCCAGCAGTACTTCCCCGACACAGTACTATGGCTACACCTTC; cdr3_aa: CASSTSPTQYYGYTF
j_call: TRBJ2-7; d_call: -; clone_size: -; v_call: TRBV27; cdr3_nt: TGTGCCAGCAGCCTCAGCTCGCGCGGCAGGCTTTACGAGCAGTACTTC; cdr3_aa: CASSLSSRGRLYEQYF
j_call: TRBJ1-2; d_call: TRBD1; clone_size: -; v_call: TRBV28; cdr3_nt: TGTGCCAGCAGTCCGCCTCACAGGGGGCTTGGCTATGGCTACACCTTC; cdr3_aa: CASSPPHRGLGYGYTF
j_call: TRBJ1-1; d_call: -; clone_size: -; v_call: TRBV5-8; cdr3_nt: TGTGCCAGCAGCTTCGGATGGCTGAACACTGAAGCTTTCTTT; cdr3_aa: CASSFGWLNTEAFF
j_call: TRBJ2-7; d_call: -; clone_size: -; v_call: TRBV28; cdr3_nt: TGTGCCAGCAGTGAGACTACCCGCGGCTACGAGCAGTACTTC; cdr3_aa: CASSETTRGYEQYF
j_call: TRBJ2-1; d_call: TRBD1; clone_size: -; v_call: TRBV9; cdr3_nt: TGTGCCAGCAGCGTAGCGGGGACAGGGAGGAATGAGCAGTTCTTC; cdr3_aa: CASSVAGTGRNEQFF
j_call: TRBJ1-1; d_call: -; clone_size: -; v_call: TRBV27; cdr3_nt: TGTGCCAGCAGTTTATATGGGGCGCGGGACACTGAAGCTTTCTTT; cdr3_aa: CASSLYGARDTEAFF
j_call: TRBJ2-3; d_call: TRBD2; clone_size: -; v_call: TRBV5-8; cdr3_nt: TGTGCCAGCAGCTCGGGACTAGCGGGAGGGTATACGCAGTATTTT; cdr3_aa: CASSSGLAGGYTQYF
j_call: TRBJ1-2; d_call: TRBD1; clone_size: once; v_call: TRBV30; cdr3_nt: TGTGCCTGGAGCCAACCCAGACAGGGACGGAACTATGGCTACACCTTC; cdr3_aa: CAWSQPRQGRNYGYTF
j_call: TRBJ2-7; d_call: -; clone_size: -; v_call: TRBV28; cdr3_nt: TGTGCCAGCAGTTTAAAGGGACGCTACGCGGCGGAGCAGTACTTC; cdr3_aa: CASSLKGRYAAEQYF
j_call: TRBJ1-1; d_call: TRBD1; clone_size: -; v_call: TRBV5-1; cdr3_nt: TGCGCCAGCAGCCCGGGGACAGTCAACACTGAAGCTTTCTTT; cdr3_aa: CASSPGTVNTEAFF
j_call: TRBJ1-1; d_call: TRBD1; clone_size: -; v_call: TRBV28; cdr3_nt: TGTGCCAGCAGACAGGGGTCGCACACTGAAGCTTTCTTT; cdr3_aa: CASRQGSHTEAFF
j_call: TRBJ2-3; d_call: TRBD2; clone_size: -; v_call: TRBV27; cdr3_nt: TGTGCCAGCAGTCTCTTTAAACTAGCGGGGAGCACAGATACGCAGTATTTT; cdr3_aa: CASSLFKLAGSTDTQYF
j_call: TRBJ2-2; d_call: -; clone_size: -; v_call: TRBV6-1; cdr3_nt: TGTGCCAGCAGTGAAATCAGAAGGGGGGCCGGGGAGCTGTTTTTT; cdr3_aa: CASSEIRRGAGELFF